The entry below describes one TCR beta chain. The germline CDR1 and CDR2 sequences are SGHDT and YYEEEE. This CDR3 spans 15 amino acids. V lost 3 bases, J lost 5 bases, and 7 bases stayed unmatched. This entry belongs to a study of blood T cell repertoires in COVID-19. Overall study context: Sources were T cells, B-cell-depleted T cells, or PBMCs; the material itself was cDNA or gDNA.

The table came from immunoSEQ multiplex PCR; TCRdb's copy has only in-frame clones and leaves some out. This table has approximately 200,000 clones, around four fifths appearing once. All enrollees were roughly 18 to 89 years old and from fewer than 25 US areas. The chain carries TRBV5-6 and TRBJ1-1; 10 nucleotides line up with TRBD1. The sequencing input was PBMCs or T cells enriched from blood (not recorded which). This receptor was obtained from a man aged 35 to 55 who had recovered from COVID-19. The CDR3 loop reads CASSWGDRGLTEAFF. CDR3 nucleotides: TGTGCCAGCAGCTGGGGAGACAGGGGGCTTACTGAAGCTTTCTTT.